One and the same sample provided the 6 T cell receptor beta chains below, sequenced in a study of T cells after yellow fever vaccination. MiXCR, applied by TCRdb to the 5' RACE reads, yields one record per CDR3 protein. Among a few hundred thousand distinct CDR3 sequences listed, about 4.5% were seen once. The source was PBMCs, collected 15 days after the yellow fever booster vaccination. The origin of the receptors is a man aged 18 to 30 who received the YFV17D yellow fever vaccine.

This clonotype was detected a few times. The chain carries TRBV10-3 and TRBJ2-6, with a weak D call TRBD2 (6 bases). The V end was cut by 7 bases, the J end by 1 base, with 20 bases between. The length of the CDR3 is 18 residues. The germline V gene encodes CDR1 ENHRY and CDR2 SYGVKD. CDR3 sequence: CAITHGGSSSSGANVLTF. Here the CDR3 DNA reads TGTGCCATCACTCATGGGGGGTCTTCTAGTTCTGGGGCCAACGTCCTGACTTTC.

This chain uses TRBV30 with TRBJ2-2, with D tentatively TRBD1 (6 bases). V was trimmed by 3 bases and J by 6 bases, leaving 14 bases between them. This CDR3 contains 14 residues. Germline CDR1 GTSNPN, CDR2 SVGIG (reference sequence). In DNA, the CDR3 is TGTGCCTGGAGGAGGACAGTGAGGGCCGGGGAGCTGTTTTTT. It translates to CAWRRTVRAGELFF.

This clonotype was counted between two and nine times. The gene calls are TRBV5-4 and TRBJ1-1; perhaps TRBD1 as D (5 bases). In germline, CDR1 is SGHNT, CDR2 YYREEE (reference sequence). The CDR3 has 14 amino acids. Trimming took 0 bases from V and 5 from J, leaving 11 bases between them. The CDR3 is CASSLGDLRTEAFF. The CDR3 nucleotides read TGTGCCAGCAGCTTGGGGGACCTGAGGACTGAAGCTTTCTTT. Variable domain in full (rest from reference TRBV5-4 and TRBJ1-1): ETGVTQSPTHLIKTRGQQVTLRCSSQSGHNTVSWYQQALGQGPQFIFQYYREEENGRGNFPPRFSGLQFPNYSSELNVNALELDDSALYLCASSLGDLRTEAFFGQGTRLTVV.

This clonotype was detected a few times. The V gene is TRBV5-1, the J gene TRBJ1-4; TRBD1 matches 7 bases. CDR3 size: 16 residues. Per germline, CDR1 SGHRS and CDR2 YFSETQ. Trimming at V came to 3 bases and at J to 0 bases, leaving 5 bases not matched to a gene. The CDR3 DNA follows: TGCGCCAGCAGCTCAGGGACAGTAGCAACTAATGAAAAACTGTTTTTT. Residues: CASSSGTVATNEKLFF. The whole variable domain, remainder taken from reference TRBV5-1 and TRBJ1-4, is KAGVTQTPRYLIKTRGQQVTLSCSPISGHRSVSWYQQTPGQGLQFLFEYFSETQRNKGNFPGRFSGRQFSNSRSEMNVSTLELGDSALYLCASSSGTVATNEKLFFGSGTQLSVL.

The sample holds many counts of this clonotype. The CDR3 protein is CASSSSGTGSRSGNTIYF. In DNA form, the CDR3 reads TGTGCCAGCAGTTCCTCCGGGACAGGGAGTCGCTCTGGAAACACCATATATTTT. The chain is built from TRBV28 and TRBJ1-3; 9 nucleotides agree with TRBD1. Germline V CDR1 and CDR2: MDHEN, SYDVKM. The CDR3 is made up of 18 amino acids. J was trimmed by 0 bases and V by 4 bases; bases with no gene match: 10. Looking up the rest from reference TRBV28 and TRBJ1-3 gives the full variable domain: DVKVTQSSRYLVKRTGEKVFLECVQDMDHENMFWYRQDPGLGLRLIYFSYDVKMKEKGDIPEGYSVSREKKERFSLILESASTNQTSMYLCASSSSGTGSRSGNTIYFGEGSWLTVV.

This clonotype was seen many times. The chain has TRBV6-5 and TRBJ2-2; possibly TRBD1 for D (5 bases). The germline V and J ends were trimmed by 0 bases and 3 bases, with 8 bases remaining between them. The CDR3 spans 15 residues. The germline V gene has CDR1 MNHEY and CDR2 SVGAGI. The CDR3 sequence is CASSYSTRDTGELFF. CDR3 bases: TGTGCCAGCAGTTACTCGACCAGGGACACCGGGGAGCTGTTTTTT.